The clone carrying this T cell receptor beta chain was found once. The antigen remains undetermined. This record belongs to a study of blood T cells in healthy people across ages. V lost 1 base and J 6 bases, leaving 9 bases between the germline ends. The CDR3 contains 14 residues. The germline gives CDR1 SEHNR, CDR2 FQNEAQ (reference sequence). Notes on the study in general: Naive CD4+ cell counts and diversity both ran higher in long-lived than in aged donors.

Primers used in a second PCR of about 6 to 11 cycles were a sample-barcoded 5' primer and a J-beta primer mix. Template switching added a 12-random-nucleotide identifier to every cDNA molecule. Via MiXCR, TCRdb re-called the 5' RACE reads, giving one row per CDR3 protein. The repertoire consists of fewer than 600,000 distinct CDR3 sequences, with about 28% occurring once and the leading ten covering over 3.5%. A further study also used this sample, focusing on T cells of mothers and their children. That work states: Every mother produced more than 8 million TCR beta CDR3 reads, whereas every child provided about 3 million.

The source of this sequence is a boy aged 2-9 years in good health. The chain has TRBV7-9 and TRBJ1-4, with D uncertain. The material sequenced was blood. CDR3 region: CASSLEGLDEKLFF. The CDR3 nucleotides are TGTGCCAGCAGCTTAGAAGGGCTTGATGAAAAACTGTTTTTT. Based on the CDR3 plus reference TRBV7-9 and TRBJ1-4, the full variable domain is DTGVSQNPRHKITKRGQNVTFRCDPISEHNRLYWYRQTLGQGPEFLTYFQNEAQLEKSRLLSDRFSAERPKGSFSTLEIQRTEQGDSAMYLCASSLEGLDEKLFFGSGTQLSVL.